This TCR beta chain was captured by sequencing in a study of T cell responses to AZD1222 COVID-19 vaccine. V was clipped by 4 bases and J by 5 bases, with 8 bases between them. CDR1 and CDR2 from the germline V gene are SNHLY and FYNNEI. The CDR3 runs 13 residues. Points from the study as a whole: Repertoires were sampled only after the peak T cell response. Spike-specific TCR breadth rose after two AZD1222 doses, and depth rose as well.

A single count supports this clone. Its antigen is still unknown. TCRdb's table, derived via immunoSEQ multiplex PCR, lists solely in-frame clones and lacks some. This sample has about 140,000 clones, with more than 80% found just once. This sample comprised peripheral blood, obtained on day 0 of MenACWY control vaccination. This clonotype originated in an adult in good health. This chain connects TRBV2 to TRBJ2-2; TRBD2 might be the D (6 bases). The CDR3 loop reads CASSGRGTGELFF. The CDR3 DNA reads as TGTGCCAGCAGTGGGCGGGGAACCGGGGAGCTGTTTTTT.